This T cell receptor (beta chain) was sequenced during a study of blood T cell repertoires in COVID-19. TCRdb keeps only in-frame clones here, not all; method: immunoSEQ multiplex PCR. The sample includes about 120,000 clones, over 75% of them seen just once. CDR3 size: 14 residues. Looked up from germline, CDR1 is GTSNPN and CDR2 is SVGIG (reference sequence). The ends were cut back, 4 bases at V and 4 bases at J, with 16 bases in the middle. This clone was observed once. The chain couples TRBV30 to TRBJ2-5; D possibly corresponds to TRBD1 (7 bases). The source of this sequence is a man aged 55 to 70 with acute or convalescent COVID-19. Sequenced sample: peripheral blood. The CDR3 coding sequence is TGTGCCTGGAACCATCAGGGGGGCGGAGAGACCCAGTACTTC. Translated, it gives CAWNHQGGGETQYF. Combining the CDR3 with reference TRBV30 and TRBJ2-5 gives the whole variable domain SQTIHQWPATLVQPVGSPLSLECTVEGTSNPNLYWYRQAAGRGLQLLFYSVGIGQISSEVPQNLSASRPQDRQFILSSKKLLLSDSGFYLCAWNHQGGGETQYFGPGTRLLVL.